A selection of T cell receptor beta chains follows, all from one sample in a study of blood T cells in healthy people across ages. TCRdb analysed the 5' RACE reads with MiXCR anew, one entry per CDR3 protein. The sample consists of hundreds of thousands of distinct CDR3 sequences, roughly 52% of them appearing once. Sequenced input: blood. The receptors were sampled from a man aged 30-40 years in good health. Each CDR3 is given with its conserved first and last residue. D genes are given only for firm matches. Not all rows give a size; the values are once, few, many and, for expanded clones, a class.

j_call d_call v_call clone_size cdr3_aa cdr3_nt
TRBJ2-7 NA TRBV11-2 once CASSLGFEARISYEQYF TGTGCCAGCAGCTTAGGGTTTGAGGCCCGGATCTCCTACGAGCAGTACTTC
TRBJ2-3 NA TRBV4-1 once CASRQAGGDSTDTQYF TGCGCCAGCCGCCAAGCCGGAGGAGACAGCACAGATACGCAGTATTTT
TRBJ1-5 TRBD1 TRBV12-3/TRBV12-4 NA CASSRGTGGTAQHF TGTGCCAGCAGCCGAGGGACAGGGGGTACGGCCCAGCATTTT
TRBJ2-7 TRBD2 TRBV20-1 NA CSARKAGGSYEQYF TGCAGTGCTAGAAAAGCGGGGGGTTCCTACGAGCAGTACTTC
TRBJ2-2 TRBD1 TRBV10-2 NA CASQGGAAGELFF TGCGCCAGCCAAGGGGGCGCGGCCGGGGAGCTGTTTTTT
TRBJ1-3 TRBD1 TRBV6-1 NA CACRQGTGNTIYF TGTGCCTGCAGACAGGGTACTGGAAACACCATATATTTT
TRBJ2-1 TRBD1 TRBV5-1 few CASSPGDRDNEQFF TGCGCCAGCAGCCCTGGGGACAGGGACAATGAGCAGTTCTTC
TRBJ2-6 NA TRBV2 many CASTNKGSGANVLTF TGTGCCAGCACTAACAAGGGGTCTGGGGCCAACGTCCTGACTTTC
TRBJ1-5 NA TRBV11-2 NA CAQGQPQHF TGTGCCCAAGGGCAGCCCCAGCATTTT
TRBJ2-7 TRBD2 TRBV25-1 NA CASSELAGPPNNEQYF TGTGCCAGCAGTGAATTAGCGGGACCACCGAACAATGAGCAGTACTTC
TRBJ1-2 TRBD1 TRBV7-2 NA CASSRSTGGFYGCTF TGTGCCAGCAGCCGCTCGACAGGGGGATTCTATGGCTGCACCTTC
TRBJ2-3 NA TRBV24-1 NA CATSGGATGTQYF TGTGCCACCAGTGGAGGGGCCACAGGTACGCAGTATTTT
TRBJ2-7 TRBD2 TRBV5-1 many CASSFTSGVGYEQYF TGCGCCAGCAGCTTTACTAGCGGGGTCGGCTACGAGCAGTACTTC
TRBJ1-2 NA TRBV7-3 NA CASIRLGARYGYTF TGTGCCAGCATTCGTTTGGGGGCCCGTTATGGCTACACCTTC
TRBJ2-1 NA TRBV15 few CATSSPTEYGYNEQFF TGTGCCACCAGCAGTCCAACAGAATATGGGTACAATGAGCAGTTCTTC
TRBJ2-1 TRBD1 TRBV10-3 NA CAIKTTGNEQFF TGTGCCATCAAAACGACAGGGAATGAGCAGTTCTTC
TRBJ2-7 TRBD2 TRBV27 NA CASSLAKGGPYEQYF TGTGCCAGCAGTTTAGCGAAGGGAGGGCCGTACGAGCAGTACTTC
TRBJ2-4 NA TRBV12-3/TRBV12-4 NA CASRGPGGPNIQYF TGTGCCAGCAGGGGCCCTGGGGGGCCAAACATTCAGTACTTC
TRBJ2-4 TRBD2 TRBV29-1 NA CSVEQMTSGPKNIQYF TGCAGCGTTGAACAAATGACTAGCGGGCCCAAAAACATTCAGTACTTC
TRBJ2-3 NA TRBV7-8 few CASSLGVSRADTQYF TGTGCCAGCAGCTTAGGCGTATCGAGGGCAGATACGCAGTATTTT
TRBJ1-1 NA TRBV7-6 NA CASSSQTTATEAFF TGTGCCAGCAGCTCGCAGACCACGGCCACTGAAGCTTTCTTT
TRBJ1-1 NA TRBV7-2 few CASSLDPEPREAFF TGTGCCAGCAGCTTAGACCCTGAGCCGAGAGAAGCTTTCTTT